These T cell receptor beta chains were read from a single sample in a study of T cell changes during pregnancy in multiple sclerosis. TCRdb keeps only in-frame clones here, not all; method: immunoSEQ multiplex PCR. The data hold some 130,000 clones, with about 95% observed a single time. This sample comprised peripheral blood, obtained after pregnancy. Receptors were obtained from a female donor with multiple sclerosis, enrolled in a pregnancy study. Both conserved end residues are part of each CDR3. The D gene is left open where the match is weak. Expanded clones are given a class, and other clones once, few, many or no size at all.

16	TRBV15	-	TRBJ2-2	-	TGTGCCACCAGCAGAGGTAGCGCAGAGAACACCGGGGAGCTGTTTTTT	CATSRGSAENTGELFF
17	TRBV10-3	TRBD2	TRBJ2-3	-	TGTGCCATCAGTAGCCCCCTTAGCGGGAGGGGGACAGATACGCAGTATTTT	CAISSPLSGRGTDTQYF
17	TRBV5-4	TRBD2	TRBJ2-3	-	TGTGCCAGCAGCACGCCAGATAGCGGGAGTGGTACAGATACGCAGTATTTT	CASSTPDSGSGTDTQYF
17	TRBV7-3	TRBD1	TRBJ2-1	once	TGTGCCAGCAGCTCAAAAAGGGTGACAGGGCTTATGAATGAGCAGTTCTTC	CASSSKRVTGLMNEQFF
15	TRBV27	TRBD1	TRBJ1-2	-	TGTGCCAGCAAGGGCCCCATCGGGACAGGGACTGGCTACACCTTC	CASKGPIGTGTGYTF
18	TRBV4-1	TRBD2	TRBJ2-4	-	TGCGCCAGAGATAGGGAGGGATACGTATCGGAAGCCAAAAACATTCAGTACTTC	CARDREGYVSEAKNIQYF
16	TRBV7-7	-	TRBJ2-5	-	TGTGCTAGCAGCTTAGACCGGGCCAGGGGTCGAGAGACCCAGTACTTC	CASSLDRARGRETQYF
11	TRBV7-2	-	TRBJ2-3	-	TGTGCCAGCAGCTTTTCTCATACGCAGTATTTT	CASSFSHTQYF
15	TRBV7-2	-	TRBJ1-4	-	TGTGCCAGCAGCTTAGTAGCGGTAATTAATGAAAAACTGTTTTTT	CASSLVAVINEKLFF
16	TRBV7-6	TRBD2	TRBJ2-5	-	TGTGCCAGCAGCAGGGTCCTAGCGGGAGGGCAAGAGACCCAGTACTTC	CASSRVLAGGQETQYF
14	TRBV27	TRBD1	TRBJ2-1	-	TGTGCCAGCAGTTCCCCCCCGACAGGGAATGAGCAGTTCTTC	CASSSPPTGNEQFF
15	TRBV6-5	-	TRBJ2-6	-	TGTGCCAGCACCCCGGACAGCTCTGGGGCCAACGTCCTGACTTTC	CASTPDSSGANVLTF
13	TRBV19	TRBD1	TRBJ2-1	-	TGTGCCAGTACCCACAGGGGGTACAATGAGCAGTTCTTC	CASTHRGYNEQFF
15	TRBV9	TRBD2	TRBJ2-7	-	TGTGCCAGCAGCGTAGGGGCGGGAGCTAGCTACGAGCAGTACTTC	CASSVGAGASYEQYF
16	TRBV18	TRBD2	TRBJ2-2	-	TGTGCCAGCCGGGGGACTAGCTCTACCCACACCGGGGAGCTGTTTTTT	CASRGTSSTHTGELFF
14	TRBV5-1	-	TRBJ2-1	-	TGCGCCAGCAGCTTGGCCCGGACAATCGATGAGCAGTTCTTC	CASSLARTIDEQFF
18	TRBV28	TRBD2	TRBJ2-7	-	TGTGCCAGCAGTTTATTGAGAGCGGGAGGATTACTCTCCTACGAGCAGTACTTC	CASSLLRAGGLLSYEQYF